The clone carrying this T cell receptor (beta chain) is a singleton in its sample. The sample originates from a study of control samples from healthy donors and cancer patients. Clones were read by immunoSEQ multiplex PCR, and TCRdb kept only the in-frame ones, dropping some. The top ten clones hold 4.5% to 6% of a sample with tens of thousands of clones, roughly 85% of them seen once. The V gene's germline CDR1 is SEHNR and CDR2 FQNEAQ (reference sequence). The CDR3 is 16 amino acids. Trimming removed 5 bases from V and 10 bases from J, with 24 bases in between. The sequencing sample was made of blood. This chain links TRBV7-9 with TRBJ2-1; D ambiguous. The TCR comes from a man aged 35 to 55 in good health. The chain's CDR3 is CASSPLSRARREEQFF. The DNA of the CDR3 is TGTGCCAGCAGCCCCCTCAGTAGGGCCCGACGAGAAGAGCAGTTCTTC.